This entry is about one T cell receptor beta chain. What it binds is not known. The table came from immunoSEQ multiplex PCR; TCRdb's copy has only in-frame clones and leaves some out. The sample includes around 63,000 clones, approximately 90% of them seen just once. The germline gives CDR1 MDHEN, CDR2 SYDVKM. Between the trimmed V and J ends, which lost 7 bases and 2 bases, there was a span of 12 bases. This CDR3 comprises 13 residues. The sample originates from a study of OX40 agonist ivuxolimab in advanced cancers. Whole-study context: Partial responses were observed in three patients, of whom one had hepatocellular carcinoma and two had cutaneous melanoma. Study findings and constraints: Some patients who did not respond also had low normalized T-cell clonal expansion. CD4+ and CD8+ blood T cells expanded clonally by week 6 at 0.1 to 3.0 mg/kg.

The timepoints at which blood was sampled were baseline, cycle 4 day 1, and cycle 7 day 1. The sequencing here drew on CD4+ or CD8+ T cells sorted from blood, taken in a trial of the OX40 agonist ivuxolimab. The TCR comes from an adult with an advanced solid tumor such as melanoma, head and neck, liver or kidney cancer. The chain has TRBV28 and TRBJ2-7, with D unresolved. CDR3 nucleotide sequence: TGTGCCAGCACCCTGGCGACCCCCTACGAGCAGTACTTC. This translates into CASTLATPYEQYF.